This T cell receptor beta chain derives from a study of shared clonotypes between healthy human individuals. From germline, CDR1 is MNHNY and CDR2 SVGAGI (reference sequence). V shed 6 bases and J 6 bases; nucleotides not matched to a gene: 12. There are 15 residues in the CDR3. Sequencing used immunoSEQ multiplex PCR; TCRdb keeps in-frame clones, though not all of them. The sample contains 600,000 to 700,000 clones, about 80% of which appear only once. This clonotype originated in a woman younger than 45 in good health. J is TRBJ1-1 and V is TRBV6-6; 8 nucleotides align to TRBD1. Sequencing was carried out using memory CD4+ T cells sorted from blood. The subset: CD45RA-negative fraction. The CDR3: CASSPQGAHNAEAFF. The CDR3 DNA follows: TGTGCCAGCAGCCCCCAGGGGGCGCATAACGCTGAAGCTTTCTTT.